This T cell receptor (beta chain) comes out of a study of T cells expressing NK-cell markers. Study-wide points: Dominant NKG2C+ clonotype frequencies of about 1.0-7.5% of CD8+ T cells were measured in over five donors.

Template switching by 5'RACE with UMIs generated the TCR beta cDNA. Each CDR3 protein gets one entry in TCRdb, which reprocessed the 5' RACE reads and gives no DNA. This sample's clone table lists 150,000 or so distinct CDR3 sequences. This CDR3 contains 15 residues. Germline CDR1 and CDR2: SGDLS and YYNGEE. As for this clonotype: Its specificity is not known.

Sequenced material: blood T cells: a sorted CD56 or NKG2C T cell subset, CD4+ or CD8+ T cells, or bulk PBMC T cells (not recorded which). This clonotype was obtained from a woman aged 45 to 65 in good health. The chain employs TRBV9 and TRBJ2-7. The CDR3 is CASSVAGSTTYEQYF.